These 23 T cell receptor beta chains were sequenced from one sample in a study of T cell responses to AZD1222 COVID-19 vaccine. Assay: immunoSEQ multiplex PCR; the TCRdb copy retains only in-frame clones and omits some. The sample records around 270,000 clones, 90% to 95% being singletons. Specimen: peripheral blood, collected 28 days after the second AZD1222 dose. Receptors originate from an adult who received the AZD1222 COVID-19 vaccine.

The chain employs TRBV7-3 and TRBJ1-1, with a possible D match to TRBD1 (5 bases). This CDR3 has 15 residues. The V gene lost 7 bases and the J gene lost 3 bases, with 18 bases spanning the gap. Germline loops: CDR1 SGHTA, CDR2 FQGTGA. The CDR3 nucleotides read TGTGCCAGCAAGACCCAGGGACGTTTGGACACTGAAGCTTTCTTT. It translates to CASKTQGRLDTEAFF.

The chain has TRBV30 and TRBJ2-1, with unresolved D. In germline, CDR1 is GTSNPN, CDR2 SVGIG (reference sequence). V shed 2 bases and J shed 0 bases, with 8 bases lying between them. This CDR3 is 14 amino acids long. CDR3 DNA: TGTGCCTGGAGTAAGCGTAGCTCCTACAATGAGCAGTTCTTC. This gives the protein CAWSKRSSYNEQFF.

The gene calls are TRBV29-1 and TRBJ2-1, with TRBD2 matching 12 bases. V shed 0 bases, J shed 0 bases, and the junction held 9 bases outside the gene matches. The CDR3 extends over 19 amino acids. The germline V gene encodes CDR1 SQVTM and CDR2 ANQGSEA. CDR3 nucleotide sequence: TGCAGCGTTGAAGATTGGGCTAGCGGGGGGGCCGCCTCCTACAATGAGCAGTTCTTC. This gives the protein CSVEDWASGGAASYNEQFF.

This clone was seen just once. The chain uses TRBV14 and TRBJ2-7; D ambiguous. This CDR3 has 10 amino acids. CDR1 and CDR2 (germline): SGHDN, FVKESK. V lost 4 bases and J 12 bases, leaving 10 bases between the germline ends. CDR3 protein: CASSPRAAYF. The CDR3, as DNA: TGTGCCAGCAGCCCGCGAGCCGCGTACTTC. The full variable domain, its missing parts supplied by reference TRBV14 and TRBJ2-7, is EAGVTQFPSHSVIEKGQTVTLRCDPISGHDNLYWYRRVMGKEIKFLLHFVKESKQDESGMPNNRFLAERTGGTYSTLKVQPAELEDSGVYFCASSPRAAYFGPGTRLTVT.

This chain joins TRBV20-1 and TRBJ1-2; 12 bases map to TRBD1. This CDR3 is 10 amino acids long. CDR1 DFQATT and CDR2 SNEGSKA come from the germline V gene (reference sequence). The J segment lost 12 bases and the V segment lost 6 bases, leaving 2 bases of the junction unmatched. The CDR3: CSAGQGAHTF. In nucleotides, the CDR3 is TGCAGTGCGGGACAGGGGGCCCACACCTTC.

CDR3 region: CAIRGVRGTQYF. Written as DNA, the CDR3 is TGTGCCATCCGGGGAGTACGAGGGACCCAGTACTTC. The chain combines TRBV28 with TRBJ2-5, with a tentative D call TRBD2 (5 bases). CDR1 and CDR2 from the germline V gene are MDHEN and SYDVKM. Trimming cost V 10 bases and J 7 bases, with 16 bases left between them. The CDR3 runs to 12 residues.

The CDR3, as DNA: TGTGCCGGGATACCCGCGGGGCTAGAGACCCAGTACTTC. It codes for CAGIPAGLETQYF. The chain combines TRBV6-5 with TRBJ2-5, with a possible D match to TRBD2 (6 bases). There are 13 residues in the CDR3. The V gene's germline CDR1 is MNHEY and CDR2 SVGAGI. With 11 bases removed from V and 4 bases from J, the gap between germline ends came to 17 bases.

The rearrangement joins TRBV15 to TRBJ2-1, with 10 bases fitting TRBD2. The germline gives CDR1 LNHNV, CDR2 YYDKDF (reference sequence). The CDR3 length is 15 residues. The J segment lost 8 bases and the V segment lost 5 bases, leaving 9 bases of the junction unmatched. As DNA, the CDR3 is TGTGCCACCAGCCTAGGGCTAGCGGGAGAGGATGAGCAGTTCTTC. This codes for CATSLGLAGEDEQFF.

The chain uses TRBV2 and TRBJ1-5; D is uncertain. There are 14 residues in the CDR3. Germline CDR1 is SNHLY and CDR2 is FYNNEI. V lost 0 bases to trimming and J lost 5 bases, with 8 bases between them. Written as DNA, the CDR3 is TGTGCCAGCAGTGAAGCAGGGCGCCATCAGCCCCAGCATTTT. Its protein product is CASSEAGRHQPQHF. Combining the CDR3 with reference TRBV2 and TRBJ1-5 gives the whole variable domain EPEVTQTPSHQVTQMGQEVILRCVPISNHLYFYWYRQILGQKVEFLVSFYNNEISEKSEIFDDQFSVERPDGSNFTLKIRSTKLEDSAMYFCASSEAGRHQPQHFGDGTRLSIL.

The chain is built from TRBV4-2 and TRBJ2-3, with 7 bases matching TRBD2. V lost 0 bases to trimming and J lost 5 bases; unmatched junction nucleotides: 17. The CDR3 loop spans 19 amino acids. Per germline, CDR1 LGHNA and CDR2 YNFKEQ. Here the CDR3 reads CASSQENPTSRGWGDTQYF. The CDR3 DNA sequence: TGTGCCAGCAGCCAAGAGAACCCGACTAGCCGGGGTTGGGGAGATACGCAGTATTTT.

The CDR3 region is CASSQTSTEQFF. The CDR3 bases are TGTGCCAGCAGTCAAACTAGCACTGAGCAGTTCTTC. The rearrangement uses TRBV6-2 or TRBV6-3 and TRBJ2-1; the D gene is possibly TRBD2 (6 bases). Deletions cut 5 bases from V and 9 bases from J, with 11 bases between. Germline CDR1 MNHEY, CDR2 SVGEGT. The CDR3 is 12 residues long.

This clone was detected once. The chain couples TRBV11-2 to TRBJ2-1, with D perhaps assigned TRBD1 or TRBD2 (6 bases each). V lost 3 bases and J 7 bases, leaving 10 bases between the germline ends. The V gene's germline CDR1 is SGHAT and CDR2 FQNNGV. CDR3 length equals 13 residues. The CDR3, as DNA: TGTGCCAGCAGCTTGGGGGGCGAGAATGAGCAGTTCTTC. It is translated as CASSLGGENEQFF.

The rearrangement uses TRBV9 and TRBJ1-2; 9 bases match TRBD1. The germline CDR1 and CDR2 sequences are SGDLS and YYNGEE. V was pared by 0 bases and J by 8 bases, with 5 bases of the junction left unmatched. CDR3 length equals 14 residues. The CDR3 bases are TGTGCCAGCAGCGTAGAGGGGACAGGGAAGGGCTACACCTTC. Translation: CASSVEGTGKGYTF.

V usage is TRBV19 and J usage is TRBJ2-7, with D tentatively TRBD2 (6 bases). The germline CDR1 and CDR2 sequences are LNHDA and SQIVND (reference sequence). The CDR3 consists of 15 residues. V lost 1 base to trimming and J lost 6 bases, with 16 bases between them. This chain's CDR3 is CASSIGAGTTLEQYF. In DNA, the CDR3 is TGTGCCAGTAGTATAGGGGCGGGAACCACTCTCGAGCAGTACTTC. Based on the CDR3 plus reference TRBV19 and TRBJ2-7, the full variable domain is DGGITQSPKYLFRKEGQNVTLSCEQNLNHDAMYWYRQDPGQGLRLIYYSQIVNDFQKGDIAEGYSVSREKKESFPLTVTSAQKNPTAFYLCASSIGAGTTLEQYFGPGTRLTVT.

The chain recombines TRBV28 with TRBJ1-1; D perhaps matches TRBD1 (6 bases). V lost 7 bases to trimming and J lost 3 bases, with 18 bases between them. The CDR3 sequence is 15 residues long. CDR1 and CDR2 from the germline V gene are MDHEN and SYDVKM. The CDR3 reads CASTFADRLDTEAFF. CDR3 coding DNA: TGTGCCAGCACTTTCGCGGACAGATTGGACACTGAAGCTTTCTTT.

This clone is a singleton in its sample. This chain joins TRBV7-9 and TRBJ2-1, with TRBD2 matching 8 bases. The CDR3 sequence is 15 residues long. Germline V gene sequence: CDR1 SEHNR, CDR2 FQNEAQ (reference sequence). V was pared by 7 bases and J by 0 bases, with 5 bases of the junction left unmatched. CDR3 residues: CASTTGGYSYNEQFF. CDR3 sequence (DNA): TGTGCCAGCACCACGGGGGGGTACTCCTACAATGAGCAGTTCTTC.

The chain is built from TRBV7-9 and TRBJ1-5; no reliable D call. From germline, CDR1 is SEHNR and CDR2 FQNEAQ (reference sequence). There are 13 residues in the CDR3. Trimming left V 1 base short and J 4 bases short, with 5 bases between. CDR3 residues: CASSLEDNQPQHF. The CDR3 DNA reads TGTGCCAGCAGCTTAGAAGATAATCAGCCCCAGCATTTT.

V is TRBV30 and J is TRBJ2-6; D is perhaps TRBD1 or TRBD2 (6 bases each). Germline CDR1 is GTSNPN and CDR2 is SVGIG (reference sequence). This CDR3 region has 16 residues. The germline V and J ends were trimmed by 0 bases and 4 bases, with 13 bases remaining between them. The CDR3 nucleotides are TGTGCCTGGAGTGTAGGGGGGACCGGAGGGGCCAACGTCCTGACTTTC. Residues: CAWSVGGTGGANVLTF.

This sequence joins TRBV12-3 or TRBV12-4 and TRBJ2-7; D is possibly TRBD2 (5 bases). The V gene lost 6 bases and the J gene lost 3 bases, with 12 bases spanning the gap. The CDR3 length is 13 residues. The CDR3 nucleotides read TGTGCCAGCAGCACAATCGGGGACTACGAGCAGTACTTC. This gives the protein CASSTIGDYEQYF.

This chain uses TRBV5-1 with TRBJ1-2; a possible D gene is TRBD1 (5 bases). CDR1 and CDR2 from the germline V gene are SGHRS and YFSETQ. This CDR3 contains 13 residues. With 3 bases removed from V and 6 bases from J, the gap between germline ends came to 12 bases. The CDR3 here is CASSSGLGDGYTF. CDR3 bases: TGCGCCAGCAGCTCCGGGTTGGGGGATGGCTACACCTTC.

The chain recombines TRBV20-1 with TRBJ2-3; tentative D call: TRBD2 (5 bases). The CDR3 loop spans 11 amino acids. Germline CDR1 is DFQATT and CDR2 is SNEGSKA (reference sequence). In DNA, the CDR3 is TGCAGCGTCATAAGCGGAGATACGCAGTATTTT. Protein product: CSVISGDTQYF.

The chain links TRBV25-1 to TRBJ2-3; 7 bases line up with TRBD1. CDR1 MGHDK and CDR2 SYGVNS come from the germline V gene. This CDR3 has 13 amino acids. Trimming removed 3 bases from V and 10 bases from J; junction bases left unmatched: 7. CDR3 residues: CASSEGDRGSQYF. The CDR3 DNA reads as TGTGCCAGCAGTGAGGGGGACAGAGGGTCGCAGTATTTT.

The chain links TRBV5-4 to TRBJ2-7, with D possibly being TRBD2 (5 bases). The CDR3 has 15 amino acids. Germline V gene data show CDR1 as SGHNT and CDR2 as YYREEE (reference sequence). Trimming removed 0 bases at V and 1 base at J, with 11 bases between. The CDR3 here is CASSLGGLSSYEQYF. DNA of the CDR3: TGTGCCAGCAGCTTGGGCGGGCTCAGTTCCTACGAGCAGTACTTC.